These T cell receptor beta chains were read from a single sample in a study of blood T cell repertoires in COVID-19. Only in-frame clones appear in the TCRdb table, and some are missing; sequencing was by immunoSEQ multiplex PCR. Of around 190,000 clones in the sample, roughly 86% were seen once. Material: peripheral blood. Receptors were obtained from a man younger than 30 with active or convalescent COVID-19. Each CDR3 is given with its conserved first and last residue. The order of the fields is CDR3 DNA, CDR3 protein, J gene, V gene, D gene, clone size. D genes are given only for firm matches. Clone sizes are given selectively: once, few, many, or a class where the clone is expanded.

DNA: TGTGCCAGCAGCTTAGGAGGGGGCTACAATCAGCCCCAGCATTTT
CDR3: CASSLGGGYNQPQHF
J: TRBJ1-5
V: TRBV7-8
D: TRBD1
size: .

DNA: TGTGCCAGCTCACCTTCGGGGGCAGGGGGTCAGCCCCAGCATTTT
CDR3: CASSPSGAGGQPQHF
J: TRBJ1-5
V: TRBV18
D: TRBD1
size: once

DNA: TGTGCCAGCAGCTTAGGCTTGCGGGGCGGTACAGATACGCAGTATTTT
CDR3: CASSLGLRGGTDTQYF
J: TRBJ2-3
V: TRBV13
D: .
size: .

DNA: TGTGCCAGCAGCCTTCTAGCGGGAGGGTACAATGAGCAGTTCTTC
CDR3: CASSLLAGGYNEQFF
J: TRBJ2-1
V: TRBV14
D: TRBD2
size: .

DNA: TGTGCCAGCAGTTACTCGTCGGGACAGGGAGCCTATGGCTACACCTTC
CDR3: CASSYSSGQGAYGYTF
J: TRBJ1-2
V: TRBV6-6
D: TRBD1
size: .

DNA: TGTGCCTCGGGCGTAGCGGGAGTGTACGAGCAGTACTTC
CDR3: CASGVAGVYEQYF
J: TRBJ2-7
V: TRBV30
D: TRBD2
size: .

DNA: TGTGCCAGCAGCTTTAACAGGGTCGGCTCATCCTTC
CDR3: CASSFNRVGSSF
J: TRBJ1-2
V: TRBV27
D: .
size: .

DNA: TGCAGCGTCAGGGGGCCTCGCAATGAGCAGTTCTTC
CDR3: CSVRGPRNEQFF
J: TRBJ2-1
V: TRBV29-1
D: TRBD1
size: .

DNA: TGTGCCAGCAGCTTGGCAGCGACTAGCGGCTCAGGGTACGAGCAGTACTTC
CDR3: CASSLAATSGSGYEQYF
J: TRBJ2-7
V: TRBV5-6
D: TRBD2
size: .

DNA: TGTGCCAGCAGCCAAGGGTGGGCGAACACTGAAGCTTTCTTT
CDR3: CASSQGWANTEAFF
J: TRBJ1-1
V: TRBV3-1/TRBV3-2
D: .
size: few

DNA: TGTGCCAGCAGCCAAGAAACTCTCGAGCTGGAGACCCAGTACTTC
CDR3: CASSQETLELETQYF
J: TRBJ2-5
V: TRBV3-1/TRBV3-2
D: .
size: once

DNA: TGTGCCAGCAGCGCCCTAGGGACAGATGTTAATGGCTACACCTTC
CDR3: CASSALGTDVNGYTF
J: TRBJ1-2
V: TRBV7-3
D: TRBD1
size: .

DNA: TGTGCCAGCAGCCAAGATCGCCAGGACAAAAGTGAAGCTTTCTTT
CDR3: CASSQDRQDKSEAFF
J: TRBJ1-1
V: TRBV14
D: .
size: .

DNA: TGTGCCAGCAGCTTGGAATTAGCGATATACAATGAGCAGTTCTTC
CDR3: CASSLELAIYNEQFF
J: TRBJ2-1
V: TRBV5-4
D: .
size: .

DNA: TGTGCCAGCAGCCCGAGGACAGGGGCCTCCTATGGCTACACCTTC
CDR3: CASSPRTGASYGYTF
J: TRBJ1-2
V: TRBV5-6
D: TRBD1
size: .

DNA: TGCGCCAGCAGCTCAAACCGGGACAGGTCGGACTATGGCTACACCTTC
CDR3: CASSSNRDRSDYGYTF
J: TRBJ1-2
V: TRBV5-1
D: TRBD1
size: .

DNA: TGTGCCACCAGTGACGGGATTAATAATTTACCCCTCCACTTT
CDR3: CATSDGINNLPLHF
J: TRBJ1-6
V: TRBV24-1
D: .
size: .

DNA: TGTGCCAGTAGACCGACAGGGGACATCTTTCGTAATGAGCAGTTCTTC
CDR3: CASRPTGDIFRNEQFF
J: TRBJ2-1
V: TRBV19
D: TRBD1
size: .

DNA: TGTGCCAGCAGTGAAGACATTAACACTGAAGCTTTCTTT
CDR3: CASSEDINTEAFF
J: TRBJ1-1
V: TRBV2
D: .
size: few

DNA: TGTGCCAGCAGCTTCCTTGGGGGGATTAACTATGGCTACACCTTC
CDR3: CASSFLGGINYGYTF
J: TRBJ1-2
V: TRBV11-2
D: .
size: .

DNA: TGTGCCAGCAGCCCCTGGCGCGGGGGAGATACGCAGTATTTT
CDR3: CASSPWRGGDTQYF
J: TRBJ2-3
V: TRBV5-6
D: TRBD2
size: .

DNA: TGTGCCAGCAGTTTAGGAGCGGGAGGGACCTACGAGCAGTACTTC
CDR3: CASSLGAGGTYEQYF
J: TRBJ2-7
V: TRBV27
D: TRBD2
size: .

DNA: TGTGCCACCAGTGCCTCCGGGGGGGGCGGCTACGAGCAGTACTTC
CDR3: CATSASGGGGYEQYF
J: TRBJ2-7
V: TRBV24-1
D: TRBD2
size: few

DNA: TGTGCCAGCAGTGGGACAGGGGTGGTTGGGACTGAAGCTTTCTTT
CDR3: CASSGTGVVGTEAFF
J: TRBJ1-1
V: TRBV25-1
D: TRBD1
size: .

DNA: TGTGCCAGCAGTGAAGCGGCTTACAGGGTGGAGACTGAAGCTTTCTTT
CDR3: CASSEAAYRVETEAFF
J: TRBJ1-1
V: TRBV6-1
D: .
size: few

DNA: TGCAGCGTTGAGGGGGGTTGGGATGGCTACACCTTC
CDR3: CSVEGGWDGYTF
J: TRBJ1-2
V: TRBV29-1
D: .
size: .

DNA: TGCAGCGTTGGTACGAACAGGGGGCTACGGAACGAGCAGTACTTC
CDR3: CSVGTNRGLRNEQYF
J: TRBJ2-7
V: TRBV29-1
D: TRBD1
size: .

DNA: TGTGCCAGCACCGGCCGGCGGAATAACAATGAGCAGTTCTTC
CDR3: CASTGRRNNNEQFF
J: TRBJ2-1
V: TRBV7-9
D: .
size: .

DNA: TGTGCCTGGAGTGAGGCGGGGTACTACGAGCAGTACTTC
CDR3: CAWSEAGYYEQYF
J: TRBJ2-7
V: TRBV30
D: .
size: few

DNA: TGTGCCAGCAGCCTTCTCTCAAACACCTACGAGCAGTACTTC
CDR3: CASSLLSNTYEQYF
J: TRBJ2-7
V: TRBV5-5
D: .
size: .

DNA: TGTGCCAGCAGCAGGACTAGCGGGATTTGGGGACACTTC
CDR3: CASSRTSGIWGHF
J: TRBJ2-7
V: TRBV21-1
D: .
size: .

DNA: TGTGCCAGCAGCTTCGGGGGTACCTACGAGCAGTACTTC
CDR3: CASSFGGTYEQYF
J: TRBJ2-7
V: TRBV7-9
D: .
size: .

DNA: TGTGCCTGGGAGACAGGGATGAACACTGAAGCTTTCTTT
CDR3: CAWETGMNTEAFF
J: TRBJ1-1
V: TRBV30
D: TRBD1
size: .

DNA: TGTGCCAGCAGCTTAGCGGTCGGGACACCTTATGGCTACACCTTC
CDR3: CASSLAVGTPYGYTF
J: TRBJ1-2
V: TRBV7-8
D: .
size: .

DNA: TGTGCCTGGAGTGCGTGGGGGACTGCCTATGGCTACACCTTC
CDR3: CAWSAWGTAYGYTF
J: TRBJ1-2
V: TRBV30
D: .
size: .

DNA: TGCGCCAGCAGCCAAGAAGGACAGGGAAATGAAAAACTGTTTTTT
CDR3: CASSQEGQGNEKLFF
J: TRBJ1-4
V: TRBV4-1
D: TRBD1
size: .

DNA: TGTGCCAGCAGTACCTCTGCGGGTATTGGTTTCAATCAGCCCCAGCATTTT
CDR3: CASSTSAGIGFNQPQHF
J: TRBJ1-5
V: TRBV2
D: .
size: .

DNA: TGTGCCAGCAGCCCCGCAGGGATTCACACTGAAGCTTTCTTT
CDR3: CASSPAGIHTEAFF
J: TRBJ1-1
V: TRBV11-2
D: .
size: .

DNA: TGTGCCAGCAGCTTGAGGTCAGGCGATAATGAAAAACTGTTTTTT
CDR3: CASSLRSGDNEKLFF
J: TRBJ1-4
V: TRBV5-4
D: .
size: .

DNA: TGTGCCAGCAGCTTGGAGGCAGGGGGTGATGGCTACACCTTC
CDR3: CASSLEAGGDGYTF
J: TRBJ1-2
V: TRBV5-4
D: TRBD1
size: .

DNA: TGTGCCAGTAGTATAGATAGAACAGGGACAAACACTGAAGCTTTCTTT
CDR3: CASSIDRTGTNTEAFF
J: TRBJ1-1
V: TRBV19
D: .
size: .

DNA: TGTGCCTGGAGTGTTCTAGCGGGGATCAATGAGCAGTTCTTC
CDR3: CAWSVLAGINEQFF
J: TRBJ2-1
V: TRBV30
D: TRBD2
size: .

DNA: TGTGCCATCAGCGGGACAGTTACCCCCACAGATACGCAGTATTTT
CDR3: CAISGTVTPTDTQYF
J: TRBJ2-3
V: TRBV10-3
D: TRBD1
size: .

DNA: TGTGCCAGTAGTATCCCCTCCTATAGCAATCAGCCCCAGCATTTT
CDR3: CASSIPSYSNQPQHF
J: TRBJ1-5
V: TRBV19
D: .
size: few

DNA: TGTGCCAGCAGCTCAACACCGAACACTGAAGCTTTCTTT
CDR3: CASSSTPNTEAFF
J: TRBJ1-1
V: TRBV6-5
D: .
size: few

DNA: TGTGCCAGCAGTTACCGTGCGGGACAGGGCGGAGGCTACACCTTC
CDR3: CASSYRAGQGGGYTF
J: TRBJ1-2
V: TRBV6-5
D: TRBD1
size: .

DNA: TGTGCCAGCAGCCCAGGACTAGCCGGTTACGAGCAGTACTTC
CDR3: CASSPGLAGYEQYF
J: TRBJ2-7
V: TRBV7-8
D: TRBD2
size: .

DNA: TGTGCCAGCAGCCGCGGGAACACCGGGGAGCTGTTTTTT
CDR3: CASSRGNTGELFF
J: TRBJ2-2
V: TRBV9
D: .
size: .

DNA: TGTGCCAGCAGTGAACTGCCGGGATTCACTCCAGATACGCAGTATTTT
CDR3: CASSELPGFTPDTQYF
J: TRBJ2-3
V: TRBV2
D: .
size: .

DNA: TGTGCCAGCAGCCAGACACCCAACACTGAAGCTTTCTTT
CDR3: CASSQTPNTEAFF
J: TRBJ1-1
V: TRBV5-6
D: .
size: .

DNA: TGTGCCAGCAGCCAAGGACAGTCAGCCTACGAGCAGTACTTC
CDR3: CASSQGQSAYEQYF
J: TRBJ2-7
V: TRBV3-1/TRBV3-2
D: .
size: .

DNA: TGTGCCAGCAGTTACTCGCAGGGACAGGGAGATGAAAAACTGTTTTTT
CDR3: CASSYSQGQGDEKLFF
J: TRBJ1-4
V: TRBV6-6
D: TRBD1
size: once

DNA: TGTGCCAGCCTCCTCAGAACTAACTATGGCTACACCTTC
CDR3: CASLLRTNYGYTF
J: TRBJ1-2
V: TRBV27
D: .
size: .

DNA: TGTGCCAGCAGTGACAGGGTTTACGAGCAGTACTTC
CDR3: CASSDRVYEQYF
J: TRBJ2-7
V: TRBV6-1
D: .
size: .

DNA: TGCGCCAGCAGCTTGGTGGGGGACAGGGGCTACGAGCAGTACTTC
CDR3: CASSLVGDRGYEQYF
J: TRBJ2-7
V: TRBV5-1
D: TRBD1
size: .

DNA: TGTGCCAGTATTACGGGACAGGGTCAGGGTCAGCCCCAGCATTTT
CDR3: CASITGQGQGQPQHF
J: TRBJ1-5
V: TRBV19
D: TRBD1
size: .

DNA: TGCGCCAGCAGCCAACTAGCGGGAGGGTACAATGAGCAGTTCTTC
CDR3: CASSQLAGGYNEQFF
J: TRBJ2-1
V: TRBV4-3
D: TRBD2
size: .

DNA: TGTGCCAGCGACGGCGGGAATGAGCAGTTCTTC
CDR3: CASDGGNEQFF
J: TRBJ2-1
V: TRBV5-4
D: .
size: .